The clone carrying this T cell receptor (beta chain) is labeled as medium-sized. This specimen comes from a study of spatial heterogeneity in lung cancer. The time point: sample taken at primary tumor resection. Donation came from roughly 72 patients with untreated early-stage non-small cell lung cancer. The presence of a unique molecular identifier marked each TCR cDNA molecule. TCRdb re-called the 5' RACE reads with MiXCR, one entry per CDR3 protein. The profile shows about 2,400 distinct CDR3 sequences, over 10% of them singletons. The V gene's germline CDR1 is SGHAT and CDR2 FQNNGV. Trimming stripped 0 bases from V and 4 bases from J, with 12 bases between. The CDR3 has 15 residues.

The chain carries TRBV11-2 and TRBJ1-2; no clear D gene. The sequence came from a female donor with early-stage non-small cell lung cancer. The specimen comprised normal lung tissue next to the tumor, sampled at surgery. This CDR3 reads CASSLDRSAVYGYTF. The CDR3 region has the DNA TGTGCCAGCAGCTTAGATCGGTCAGCTGTCTATGGCTACACCTTC.